A selection of T cell receptor beta chains follows, all from one sample in a study of human T cells and chemical hapten exposure. TCRdb re-derived calls from the RACE reads in MiXCR, one entry per CDR3 protein. The table lists about 40,000 distinct CDR3 sequences, 8% to 9.5% of them singletons. The specimen was whole blood, collected in connection with sensitization to the hapten diphenylcyclopropenone (DPC). The receptors come from a woman in her thirties or forties with alopecia areata. Some clones in this sample may be carry-over from other donors' samples. CDR3s include the opening cysteine and the closing phenylalanine or tryptophan. The order of the fields is V gene, clone size, D gene, J gene, CDR3 protein, CDR3 DNA. The D gene is left open where the match is weak. Clone size is stated in some rows and not others, as once, few, many or a class when expanded.

V: TRBV9; size: many; D: -; J: TRBJ1-1; CDR3: CASSAPAVAEAFF; DNA: TGTGCCAGCAGCGCCCCGGCCGTCGCGGAAGCTTTCTTT
V: TRBV29-1; size: few; D: -; J: TRBJ1-4; CDR3: CSVDGPGEMANEKLFF; DNA: TGCAGCGTTGATGGTCCAGGGGAAATGGCTAATGAAAAACTGTTTTTT
V: TRBV20-1; size: many; D: -; J: TRBJ1-5; CDR3: CSARAGQPQHF; DNA: TGCAGTGCTAGAGCCGGCCAGCCCCAGCATTTT
V: TRBV2; size: many; D: -; J: TRBJ1-4; CDR3: CASEGRPAVNEKLFF; DNA: TGTGCCAGCGAGGGAAGGCCCGCCGTTAATGAAAAACTGTTTTTT
V: TRBV19; size: -; D: -; J: TRBJ2-2; CDR3: CVSRSKYTGELFF; DNA: TGTGTCAGTAGATCAAAGTACACCGGGGAGCTGTTTTTT
V: TRBV6-4; size: many; D: TRBD1; J: TRBJ2-2; CDR3: CASRTGKGTGELFF; DNA: TGTGCCAGTCGGACAGGGAAAGGCACCGGGGAGCTGTTTTTT
V: TRBV7-2; size: many; D: TRBD2; J: TRBJ2-1; CDR3: CASSPGWASGGYDEQFF; DNA: TGTGCCAGCAGCCCTGGTTGGGCTAGCGGAGGGTACGATGAGCAGTTCTTC
V: TRBV7-9; size: -; D: TRBD2; J: TRBJ2-4; CDR3: CASSSGRLADTLAKNIQYF; DNA: TGTGCCAGCAGCTCCGGCCGACTAGCGGACACTTTAGCCAAAAACATTCAGTACTTC
V: TRBV7-8; size: -; D: -; J: TRBJ2-3; CDR3: CASSPSTTDTQYF; DNA: TGTGCCAGCAGCCCCTCAACCACAGATACGCAGTATTTT
V: TRBV3-1; size: many; D: -; J: TRBJ2-3; CDR3: CASSQEQSTDTQYF; DNA: TGTGCCAGCAGCCAAGAGCAAAGCACAGATACGCAGTATTTT
V: TRBV20-1; size: many; D: -; J: TRBJ2-2; CDR3: CSASSSRYGELFF; DNA: TGCAGTGCTAGCTCCAGCCGATACGGGGAGCTGTTTTTT
V: TRBV7-6; size: many; D: -; J: TRBJ2-1; CDR3: CASSLAGPQDEQFF; DNA: TGTGCCAGCAGCTTAGCGGGACCCCAGGATGAGCAGTTCTTC
V: TRBV20-1; size: many; D: -; J: TRBJ2-7; CDR3: CSAPLSGRGEQYF; DNA: TGCAGTGCCCCCTTGTCCGGCCGGGGGGAGCAGTACTTC
V: TRBV12-3/TRBV12-4; size: many; D: -; J: TRBJ1-1; CDR3: CASTPDGSTEAFF; DNA: TGTGCCAGCACCCCGGACGGTTCCACTGAAGCTTTCTTT
V: TRBV6-6; size: many; D: -; J: TRBJ2-2; CDR3: CASRHTGELFF; DNA: TGTGCCAGCAGGCACACCGGGGAGCTGTTTTTT
V: TRBV14; size: many; D: -; J: TRBJ2-6; CDR3: CASSPRTSGANVLTF; DNA: TGTGCCAGCAGCCCCCGAACCTCTGGGGCCAACGTCCTGACTTTC
V: TRBV29-1; size: -; D: TRBD1; J: TRBJ1-2; CDR3: CSVETGDGYTF; DNA: TGCAGCGTTGAGACAGGGGATGGCTACACCTTC
V: TRBV20-1; size: -; D: TRBD2; J: TRBJ2-7; CDR3: CSARDSSGGYEQYF; DNA: TGCAGTGCTAGAGATTCTAGCGGGGGTTACGAGCAGTACTTC
V: TRBV5-1; size: -; D: -; J: TRBJ2-2; CDR3: CASSPEPAGTNTGELFF; DNA: TGCGCCAGCAGCCCAGAGCCGGCAGGAACGAACACCGGGGAGCTGTTTTTT
V: TRBV3-1; size: many; D: -; J: TRBJ2-5; CDR3: CASSPWSQETQYF; DNA: TGTGCCAGCAGTCCTTGGTCCCAAGAGACCCAGTACTTC
V: TRBV11-1; size: many; D: TRBD1; J: TRBJ1-4; CDR3: CASSSDSTGSSEKLFF; DNA: TGTGCCAGCAGCTCAGACTCGACAGGGTCGAGTGAAAAACTGTTTTTT
V: TRBV28; size: many; D: -; J: TRBJ2-7; CDR3: CASSSGPYEQYF; DNA: TGTGCCAGCAGCTCCGGGCCCTACGAGCAGTACTTC
V: TRBV20-1; size: -; D: -; J: TRBJ2-7; CDR3: CSARGSAAGSYEQYF; DNA: TGCAGTGCTAGGGGAAGCGCGGCCGGGTCCTACGAGCAGTACTTC
V: TRBV9; size: few; D: -; J: TRBJ2-3; CDR3: CASSVLAANEHTQYF; DNA: TGTGCCAGCAGCGTTCTCGCCGCTAACGAGCATACGCAGTATTTT
V: TRBV4-1; size: -; D: -; J: TRBJ1-2; CDR3: CASSQEEGNYGYTF; DNA: TGCGCCAGCAGCCAAGAAGAAGGGAACTATGGCTACACCTTC
V: TRBV7-3; size: many; D: -; J: TRBJ1-1; CDR3: CASSLTAVDPIEAFF; DNA: TGTGCCAGCAGCTTAACAGCGGTGGACCCCATTGAAGCTTTCTTT
V: TRBV7-6; size: many; D: -; J: TRBJ2-6; CDR3: CASDGASGANVLTF; DNA: TGTGCCAGCGACGGGGCCTCCGGGGCCAACGTCCTGACTTTC
V: TRBV30; size: -; D: TRBD1; J: TRBJ2-2; CDR3: CAWRGQGAAGELFF; DNA: TGTGCCTGGAGAGGACAGGGGGCCGCCGGGGAGCTGTTTTTT
V: TRBV27; size: many; D: TRBD2; J: TRBJ2-5; CDR3: CASRRTGRLAGNKTQYF; DNA: TGTGCCAGCAGACGAACAGGGCGACTAGCGGGGAATAAGACCCAGTACTTC
V: TRBV12-3/TRBV12-4; size: many; D: -; J: TRBJ1-2; CDR3: CASSEGPGYGYTF; DNA: TGTGCCAGCAGCGAGGGACCAGGGTATGGCTACACCTTC
V: TRBV29-1; size: many; D: -; J: TRBJ1-1; CDR3: CSVVSTGGLNTEAFF; DNA: TGCAGCGTTGTGTCGACCGGGGGACTGAACACTGAAGCTTTCTTT
V: TRBV28; size: many; D: -; J: TRBJ2-5; CDR3: CASSPLPSTVTQETQYF; DNA: TGTGCCAGCAGCCCCCTGCCTTCGACGGTAACTCAAGAGACCCAGTACTTC
V: TRBV5-1; size: -; D: TRBD2; J: TRBJ2-1; CDR3: CASSQGTSANEQFF; DNA: TGCGCCAGCAGCCAGGGGACTAGTGCCAATGAGCAGTTCTTC
V: TRBV6-2/TRBV6-3; size: many; D: -; J: TRBJ2-3; CDR3: CASSYSTGSTDTQYF; DNA: TGTGCCAGCAGTTACTCTACGGGAAGCACAGATACGCAGTATTTT
V: TRBV9; size: many; D: -; J: TRBJ2-7; CDR3: CASSPWLGSDEQYF; DNA: TGTGCCAGCAGCCCTTGGTTGGGCTCCGACGAGCAGTACTTC
V: TRBV6-6; size: many; D: -; J: TRBJ1-1; CDR3: CASSYSTLVKAFF; DNA: TGTGCCAGCAGTTACTCGACCTTAGTAAAAGCTTTCTTT
V: TRBV14; size: few; D: TRBD1; J: TRBJ2-1; CDR3: CASSQDPGQFSGNEQFF; DNA: TGTGCCAGCAGCCAAGATCCGGGACAGTTCTCGGGAAATGAGCAGTTCTTC
V: TRBV5-1; size: -; D: -; J: TRBJ2-1; CDR3: CASSLLGGSTYNEQFF; DNA: TGCGCCAGCAGCCTCCTAGGGGGGTCCACCTACAATGAGCAGTTCTTC
V: TRBV20-1; size: many; D: TRBD1; J: TRBJ1-2; CDR3: CSARARGTGGDGYTF; DNA: TGCAGTGCTAGGGCCCGAGGGACAGGGGGCGATGGCTACACCTTC
V: TRBV3-1; size: few; D: -; J: TRBJ1-5; CDR3: CASSLGRQPQHF; DNA: TGTGCCAGCAGCCTCGGACGACAGCCCCAGCATTTT
V: TRBV2; size: -; D: -; J: TRBJ1-3; CDR3: CASMTGGKSGNTIYF; DNA: TGTGCCAGCATGACGGGGGGAAAGTCTGGAAACACCATATATTTT
V: TRBV7-9; size: many; D: -; J: TRBJ1-6; CDR3: CASSSDGSPLHF; DNA: TGTGCCAGCAGCTCAGACGGTTCACCCCTCCACTTT
V: TRBV4-1; size: -; D: TRBD1; J: TRBJ1-5; CDR3: CASSHPPGGQPQHF; DNA: TGCGCCAGCAGCCATCCCCCAGGGGGTCAGCCCCAGCATTTT
V: TRBV28; size: -; D: -; J: TRBJ1-4; CDR3: CASSLSGVTGKLFF; DNA: TGTGCCAGCAGTTTATCAGGGGTAACGGGGAAACTGTTTTTT
V: TRBV6-2/TRBV6-3; size: many; D: -; J: TRBJ1-1; CDR3: CASSLDGLHEAFF; DNA: TGTGCCAGCAGTTTGGACGGGTTACATGAAGCTTTCTTT
V: TRBV4-1; size: many; D: -; J: TRBJ1-2; CDR3: CASSQGPGGPLAAGYTF; DNA: TGCGCCAGCAGCCAAGGCCCAGGAGGGCCGCTTGCGGCTGGCTACACCTTC
V: TRBV3-1; size: -; D: TRBD1; J: TRBJ1-1; CDR3: CASSQGAGQGLGAFF; DNA: TGTGCCAGCAGCCAAGGCGCAGGACAGGGGCTCGGGGCTTTCTTT
V: TRBV11-2; size: -; D: -; J: TRBJ2-5; CDR3: CASSFGTFQETQYF; DNA: TGTGCCAGCAGCTTCGGCACCTTCCAAGAGACCCAGTACTTC